This T cell receptor beta chain is drawn from a study of CD8+CD57+ T cells in acquired aplastic anemia. Study summary: Across the sorted CD4+ and CD8+ cells, DNA amounts averaged 3.2 ug. Where healthy donors were concerned, CD4+ cells averaged about 10 million reads.

Genomic DNA acted as the template from which TCR beta VDJ combination and CDR3 sequence profiling were carried out. One entry per CDR3 protein, called by TCRdb with MiXCR from the reads. The sample shows under 200,000 distinct CDR3 sequences, just under 45% of them seen only once. This clonotype was detected many times. Germline-derived CDR1 and CDR2 are MNHNS and SASEGT. This CDR3 spans 14 amino acids. The V gene end was trimmed by 8 bases and the J gene end by 1 base; junction bases not matched to a gene: 6. V is TRBV6-1 and J is TRBJ1-1, with 8 bases fitting TRBD1. The receptor comes from a human donor in good health. The source material was sorted CD4+, CD8+, or CD8+CD57+ T cells (not recorded which) from PBMCs. The CDR3 sequence is CASAWTGSNTEAFF. CDR3 coding DNA: TGTGCCAGCGCCTGGACAGGGTCGAACACTGAAGCTTTCTTT.